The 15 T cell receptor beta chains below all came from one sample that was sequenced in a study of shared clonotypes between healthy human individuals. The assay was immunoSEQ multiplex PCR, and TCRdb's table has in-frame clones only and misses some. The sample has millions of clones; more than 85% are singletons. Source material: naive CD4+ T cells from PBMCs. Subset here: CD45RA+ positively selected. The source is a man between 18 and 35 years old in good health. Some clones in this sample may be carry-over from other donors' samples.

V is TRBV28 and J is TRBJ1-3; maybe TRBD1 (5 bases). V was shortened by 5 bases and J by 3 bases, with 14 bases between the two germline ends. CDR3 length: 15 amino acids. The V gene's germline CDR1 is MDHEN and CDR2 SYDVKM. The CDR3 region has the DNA TGTGCCAGCAGTGGAGGGACCTTAGGTGGAAACACCATATATTTT. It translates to CASSGGTLGGNTIYF.

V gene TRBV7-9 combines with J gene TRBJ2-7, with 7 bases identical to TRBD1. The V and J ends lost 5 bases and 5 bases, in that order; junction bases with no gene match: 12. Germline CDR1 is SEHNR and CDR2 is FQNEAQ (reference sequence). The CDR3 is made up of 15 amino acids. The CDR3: CASSRTGTVAHEQYF. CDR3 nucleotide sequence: TGTGCCAGCAGCCGGACCGGGACAGTGGCCCACGAGCAGTACTTC.

CDR3 in amino acids: CASSVVPSGTEAFF. CDR3 in DNA: TGTGCCAGCAGTGTTGTCCCCTCCGGCACTGAAGCTTTCTTT. The chain has TRBV7-9 and TRBJ1-1, with D unresolved. Germline CDR1 SEHNR, CDR2 FQNEAQ (reference sequence). The CDR3 totals 14 residues. V lost 6 bases to trimming and J lost 4 bases, with 15 bases between them.

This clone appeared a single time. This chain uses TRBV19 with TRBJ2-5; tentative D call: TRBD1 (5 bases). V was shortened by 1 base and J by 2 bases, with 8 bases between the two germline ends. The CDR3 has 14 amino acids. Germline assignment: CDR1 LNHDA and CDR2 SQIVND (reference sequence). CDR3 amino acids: CASSIVRQQETQYF. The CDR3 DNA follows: TGTGCCAGTAGTATAGTCAGACAGCAAGAGACCCAGTACTTC.

The CDR3 sequence is CASKTLAGAGDTEAFF. The CDR3 DNA follows: TGTGCCAGCAAGACATTAGCGGGGGCGGGGGATACTGAAGCTTTCTTT. The chain links TRBV28 to TRBJ1-1, with a possible D match to TRBD1 (6 bases). V lost 7 bases and J 5 bases, leaving 23 bases between the germline ends. Looked up from germline, CDR1 is MDHEN and CDR2 is SYDVKM. The CDR3 totals 16 residues.

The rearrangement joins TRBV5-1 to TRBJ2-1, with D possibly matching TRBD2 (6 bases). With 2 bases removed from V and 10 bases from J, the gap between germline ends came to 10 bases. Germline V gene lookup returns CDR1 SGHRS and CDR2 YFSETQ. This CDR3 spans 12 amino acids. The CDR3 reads CASSFGRSEQFF. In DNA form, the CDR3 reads TGCGCCAGCAGCTTCGGGAGATCGGAGCAGTTCTTC.

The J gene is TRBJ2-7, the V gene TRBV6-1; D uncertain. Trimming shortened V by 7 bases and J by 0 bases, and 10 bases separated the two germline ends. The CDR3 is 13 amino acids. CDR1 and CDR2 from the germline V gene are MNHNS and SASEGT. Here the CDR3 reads CASTPTSSYEQYF. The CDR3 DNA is TGTGCCAGCACCCCCACCAGCTCCTACGAGCAGTACTTC.

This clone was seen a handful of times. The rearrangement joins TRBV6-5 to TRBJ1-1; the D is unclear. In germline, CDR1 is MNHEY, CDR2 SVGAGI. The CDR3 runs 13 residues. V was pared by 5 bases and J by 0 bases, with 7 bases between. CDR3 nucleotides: TGTGCCAGCAGTCGAGCAGTGAACACTGAAGCTTTCTTT. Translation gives CASSRAVNTEAFF.

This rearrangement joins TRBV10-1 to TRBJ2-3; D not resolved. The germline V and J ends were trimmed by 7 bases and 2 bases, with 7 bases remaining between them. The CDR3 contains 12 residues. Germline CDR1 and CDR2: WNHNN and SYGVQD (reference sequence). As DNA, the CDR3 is TGCGCCAGCATGTGGATCACAGATACGCAGTATTTT. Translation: CASMWITDTQYF.

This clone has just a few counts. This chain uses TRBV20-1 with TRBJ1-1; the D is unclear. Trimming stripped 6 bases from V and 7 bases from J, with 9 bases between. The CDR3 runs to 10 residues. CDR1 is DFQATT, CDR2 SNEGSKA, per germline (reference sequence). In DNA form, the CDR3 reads TGCAGTGCGCCGACTATTGAAGCTTTCTTT. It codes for CSAPTIEAFF.

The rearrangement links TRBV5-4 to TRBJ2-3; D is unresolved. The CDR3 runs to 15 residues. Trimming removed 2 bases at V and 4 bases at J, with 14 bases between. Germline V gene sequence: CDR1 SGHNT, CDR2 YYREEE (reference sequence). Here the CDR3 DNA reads TGTGCCAGCAGCTTTCCCAGGAGTGGCCCAGATACGCAGTATTTT. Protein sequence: CASSFPRSGPDTQYF.

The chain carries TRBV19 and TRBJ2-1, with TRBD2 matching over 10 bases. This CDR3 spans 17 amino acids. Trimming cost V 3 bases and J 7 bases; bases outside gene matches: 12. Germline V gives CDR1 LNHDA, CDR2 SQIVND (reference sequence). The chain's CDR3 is CASSMALGLAGVNEQFF. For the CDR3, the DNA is TGTGCCAGTAGTATGGCATTAGGGCTAGCGGGAGTTAATGAGCAGTTCTTC.

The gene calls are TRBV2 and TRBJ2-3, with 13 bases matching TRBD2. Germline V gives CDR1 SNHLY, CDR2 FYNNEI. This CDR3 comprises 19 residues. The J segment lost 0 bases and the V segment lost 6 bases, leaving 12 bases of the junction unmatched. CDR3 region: CASRGTSGTELFSTDTQYF. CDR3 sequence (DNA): TGTGCCAGCAGGGGGACTAGCGGGACCGAACTATTTAGCACAGATACGCAGTATTTT.

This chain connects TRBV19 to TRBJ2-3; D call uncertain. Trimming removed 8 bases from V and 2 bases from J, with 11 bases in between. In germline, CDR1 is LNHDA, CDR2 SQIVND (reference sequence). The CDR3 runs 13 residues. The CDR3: CASRWAATDTQYF. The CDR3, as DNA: TGTGCCAGTCGGTGGGCGGCCACAGATACGCAGTATTTT.

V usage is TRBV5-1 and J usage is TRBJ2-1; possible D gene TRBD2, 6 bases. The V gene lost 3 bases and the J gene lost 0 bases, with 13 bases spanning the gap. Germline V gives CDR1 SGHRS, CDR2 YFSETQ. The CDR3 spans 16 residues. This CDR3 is CASSSYSGSSYNEQFF. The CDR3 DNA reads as TGCGCCAGCAGCTCCTATAGCGGTAGCTCCTACAATGAGCAGTTCTTC.